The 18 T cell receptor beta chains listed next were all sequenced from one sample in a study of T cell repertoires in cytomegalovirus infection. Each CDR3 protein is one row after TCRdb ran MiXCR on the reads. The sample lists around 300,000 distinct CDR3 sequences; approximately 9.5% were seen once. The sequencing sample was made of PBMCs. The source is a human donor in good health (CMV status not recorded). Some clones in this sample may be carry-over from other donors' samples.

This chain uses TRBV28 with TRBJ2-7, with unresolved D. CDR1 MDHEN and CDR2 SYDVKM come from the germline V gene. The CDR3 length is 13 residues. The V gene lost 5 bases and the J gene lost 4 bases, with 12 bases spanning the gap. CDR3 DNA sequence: TGTGCCAGCAGTAGGCCTCCCTTATACGAGCAGTACTTC. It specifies CASSRPPLYEQYF.

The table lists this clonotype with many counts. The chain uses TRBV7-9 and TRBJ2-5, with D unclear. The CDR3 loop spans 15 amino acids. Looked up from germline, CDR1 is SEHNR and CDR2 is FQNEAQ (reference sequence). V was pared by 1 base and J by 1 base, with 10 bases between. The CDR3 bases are TGTGCCAGCAGCTTAGACGGGCGCTCCCAAGAGACCCAGTACTTC. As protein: CASSLDGRSQETQYF.

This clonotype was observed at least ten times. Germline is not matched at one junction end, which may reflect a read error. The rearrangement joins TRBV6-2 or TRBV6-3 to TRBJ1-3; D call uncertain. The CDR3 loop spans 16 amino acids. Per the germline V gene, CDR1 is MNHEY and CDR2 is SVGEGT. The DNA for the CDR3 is TGTGCCAGCAGTTACTCGACTCGTCCCGGTGGAGACACCATATATTTT. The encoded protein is CASSYSTRPGGDTIYF.

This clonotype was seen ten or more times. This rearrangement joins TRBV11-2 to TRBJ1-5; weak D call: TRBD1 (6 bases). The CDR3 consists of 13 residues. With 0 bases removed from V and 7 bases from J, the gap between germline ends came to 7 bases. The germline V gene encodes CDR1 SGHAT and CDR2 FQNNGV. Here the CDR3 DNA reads TGTGCCAGCAGCTTAGAGGGGGCCCAGCCCCAGCATTTT. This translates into CASSLEGAQPQHF. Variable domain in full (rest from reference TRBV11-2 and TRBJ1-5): EAGVAQSPRYKIIEKRQSVAFWCNPISGHATLYWYQQILGQGPKLLIQFQNNGVVDDSQLPKDRFSAERLKGVDSTLKIQPAKLEDSAVYLCASSLEGAQPQHFGDGTRLSIL.

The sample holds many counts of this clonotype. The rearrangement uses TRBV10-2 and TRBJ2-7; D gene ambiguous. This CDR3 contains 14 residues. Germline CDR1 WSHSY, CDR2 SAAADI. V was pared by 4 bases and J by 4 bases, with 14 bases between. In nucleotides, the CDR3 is TGCGCCAGCAGTGCTGGTGGATTCGGGTACGAGCAGTACTTC. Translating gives CASSAGGFGYEQYF.

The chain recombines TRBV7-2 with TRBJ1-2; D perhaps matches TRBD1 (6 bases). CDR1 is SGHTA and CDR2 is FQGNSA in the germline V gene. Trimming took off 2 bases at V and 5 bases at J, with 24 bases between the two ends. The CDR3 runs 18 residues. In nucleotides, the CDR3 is TGTGCCAGCAGCTTATTCGGTAGTTTAGAGACGGGGGCATATGGCTACACCTTC. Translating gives CASSLFGSLETGAYGYTF. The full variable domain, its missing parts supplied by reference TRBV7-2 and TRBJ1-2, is GAGVSQSPSNKVTEKGKDVELRCDPISGHTALYWYRQSLGQGLEFLIYFQGNSAPDKSGLPSDRFSAERTGGSVSTLTIQRTQQEDSAVYLCASSLFGSLETGAYGYTFGSGTRLTVV.

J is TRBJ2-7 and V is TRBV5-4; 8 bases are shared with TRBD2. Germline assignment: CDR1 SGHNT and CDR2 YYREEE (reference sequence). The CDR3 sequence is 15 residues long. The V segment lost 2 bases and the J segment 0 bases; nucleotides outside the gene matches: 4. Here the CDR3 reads CASSLFTSGSYEQYF. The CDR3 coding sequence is TGTGCCAGCAGCTTATTCACTAGCGGCTCCTACGAGCAGTACTTC.

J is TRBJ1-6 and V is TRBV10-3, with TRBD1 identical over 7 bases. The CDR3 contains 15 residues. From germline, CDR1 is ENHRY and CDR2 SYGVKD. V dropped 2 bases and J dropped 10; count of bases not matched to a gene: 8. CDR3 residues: CAISEGGDRDSPLHF. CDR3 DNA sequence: TGTGCCATCAGTGAGGGGGGGGACAGAGACTCACCCCTCCACTTT.

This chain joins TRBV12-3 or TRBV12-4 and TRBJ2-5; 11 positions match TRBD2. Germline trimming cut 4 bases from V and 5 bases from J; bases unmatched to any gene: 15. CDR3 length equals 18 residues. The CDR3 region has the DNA TGTGCCAGCAGTTCAAACAACTGGGTTGCTAGCGGGGGGGAGACCCAGTACTTC. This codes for CASSSNNWVASGGETQYF.

The DNA for the CDR3 is TGCGCCAGCAGCCCCCATGGCGAAGGGACCGGGACGGTGACCCAGTACTTC. Amino acid sequence: CASSPHGEGTGTVTQYF. The chain is built from TRBV4-1 and TRBJ2-5; D tentatively reads TRBD1 or TRBD2 (5 bases each). Per germline, CDR1 MGHRA and CDR2 YSYEKL. V was clipped by 4 bases and J by 7 bases, with 25 bases between them. The length of the CDR3 is 17 residues.

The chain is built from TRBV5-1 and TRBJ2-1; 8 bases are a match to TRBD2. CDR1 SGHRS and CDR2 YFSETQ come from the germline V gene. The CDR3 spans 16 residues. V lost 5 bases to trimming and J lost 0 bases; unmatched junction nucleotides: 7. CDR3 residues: CASSLLADPSYNEQFF. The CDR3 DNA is TGCGCCAGCAGTTTACTAGCGGACCCCTCCTACAATGAGCAGTTCTTC. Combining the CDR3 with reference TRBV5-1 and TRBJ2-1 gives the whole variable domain KAGVTQTPRYLIKTRGQQVTLSCSPISGHRSVSWYQQTPGQGLQFLFEYFSETQRNKGNFPGRFSGRQFSNSRSEMNVSTLELGDSALYLCASSLLADPSYNEQFFGPGTRLTVL.

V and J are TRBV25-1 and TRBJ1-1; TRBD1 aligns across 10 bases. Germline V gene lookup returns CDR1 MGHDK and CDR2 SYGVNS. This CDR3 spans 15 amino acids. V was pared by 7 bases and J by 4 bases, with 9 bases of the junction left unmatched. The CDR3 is CASTMTGGFITEAFF. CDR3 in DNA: TGTGCCAGCACGATGACAGGGGGCTTTATCACTGAAGCTTTCTTT.

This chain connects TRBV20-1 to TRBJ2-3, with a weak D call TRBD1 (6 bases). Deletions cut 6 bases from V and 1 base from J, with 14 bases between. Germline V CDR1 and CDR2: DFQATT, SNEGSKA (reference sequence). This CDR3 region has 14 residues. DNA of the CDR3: TGCAGTGCCCCAGTCCGGACAGGCACAGATACGCAGTATTTT. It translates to CSAPVRTGTDTQYF.

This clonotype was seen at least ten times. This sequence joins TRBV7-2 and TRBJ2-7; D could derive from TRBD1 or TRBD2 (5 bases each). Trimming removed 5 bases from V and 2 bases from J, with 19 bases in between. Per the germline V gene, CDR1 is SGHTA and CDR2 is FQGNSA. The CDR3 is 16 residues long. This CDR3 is CASSLGRGRPTYEQYF. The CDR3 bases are TGTGCCAGCAGCCTAGGTAGGGGACGACCAACCTACGAGCAGTACTTC. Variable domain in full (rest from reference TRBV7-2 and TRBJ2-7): GAGVSQSPSNKVTEKGKDVELRCDPISGHTALYWYRQSLGQGLEFLIYFQGNSAPDKSGLPSDRFSAERTGGSVSTLTIQRTQQEDSAVYLCASSLGRGRPTYEQYFGPGTRLTVT.

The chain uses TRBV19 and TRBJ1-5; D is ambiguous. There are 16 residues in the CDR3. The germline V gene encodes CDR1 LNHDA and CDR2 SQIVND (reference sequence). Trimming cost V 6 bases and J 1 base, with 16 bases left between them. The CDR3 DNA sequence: TGTGCCAGTAGGGCGATGGACTTAGGGAGCAATCAGCCCCAGCATTTT. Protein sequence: CASRAMDLGSNQPQHF.

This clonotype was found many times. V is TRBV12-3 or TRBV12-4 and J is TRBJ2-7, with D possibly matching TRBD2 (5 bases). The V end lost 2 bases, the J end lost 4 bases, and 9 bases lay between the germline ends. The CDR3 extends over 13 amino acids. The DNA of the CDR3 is TGTGCCAGCAGTTTAAGCGGACCTTACGAGCAGTACTTC. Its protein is CASSLSGPYEQYF.

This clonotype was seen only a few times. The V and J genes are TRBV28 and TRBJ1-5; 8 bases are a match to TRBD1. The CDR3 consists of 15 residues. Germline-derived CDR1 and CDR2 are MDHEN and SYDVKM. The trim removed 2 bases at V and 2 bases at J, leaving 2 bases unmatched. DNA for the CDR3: TGTGCCAGCAGTTTACCGGGACAGGGCAATCAGCCCCAGCATTTT. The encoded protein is CASSLPGQGNQPQHF.

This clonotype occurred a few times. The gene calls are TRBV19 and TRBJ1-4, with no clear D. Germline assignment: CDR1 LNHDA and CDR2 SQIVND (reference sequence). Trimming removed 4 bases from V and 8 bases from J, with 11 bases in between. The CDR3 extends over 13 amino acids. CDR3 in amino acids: CASSTRQKEKLFF. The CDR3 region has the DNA TGTGCCAGTAGTACCCGGCAGAAGGAAAAACTGTTTTTT.